Each of the 32 T cell receptor beta chains below was sequenced from the same sample in a study of blood T cell repertoires in COVID-19. The protocol was immunoSEQ multiplex PCR, while the TCRdb copy is restricted to in-frame clones and leaves out a portion. The sample gives about 54,000 clones, over 65% of which show up once; approximately 5.7% is in the top ten. The specimen sequenced was peripheral blood. The source of these receptors is a human donor in a cohort sampled during active COVID-19.

The V gene is TRBV5-4, the J gene TRBJ2-7; TRBD1 is a possible D gene (6 bases). The CDR3 covers 14 residues. V shed 0 bases and J shed 0 bases, with 7 bases lying between them. Germline CDR1 reads SGHNT; CDR2 reads YYREEE (reference sequence). The CDR3 spells CASSLDRDSYEQYF. The CDR3 coding sequence is TGTGCCAGCAGCTTGGACAGGGACTCCTACGAGCAGTACTTC.

The chain joins TRBV5-1 to TRBJ2-3, with D possibly matching TRBD1 (6 bases). Germline CDR1 is SGHRS and CDR2 is YFSETQ. There are 14 residues in the CDR3. Deletions cut 2 bases from V and 0 bases from J, with 7 bases between. The CDR3 sequence is CASSFRGSTDTQYF. As DNA, the CDR3 is TGCGCCAGCAGCTTTAGGGGGAGCACAGATACGCAGTATTTT.

Note on this clone: The junction and the germline gene differ at one end; a read error may be behind it. The chain employs TRBV7-2 and TRBJ2-3, with 9 bases aligning to TRBD2. The CDR3 has 14 residues. Germline V lookup: CDR1 SGHTA, CDR2 FQGNSA. CDR3: CASSLAGARDTQYF. DNA for the CDR3: TGTGCCAGCAGTTTAGCGGGGGCTCGGGATACGCAGTATTTT.

The chain is built from TRBV11-2 and TRBJ1-2; D uncertain. Germline-derived CDR1 and CDR2 are SGHAT and FQNNGV. The germline V and J ends were trimmed by 5 bases and 1 base, with 5 bases remaining between them. The CDR3 has 12 residues. Here the CDR3 DNA reads TGTGCCAGCAGCGCCAGTAACTATGGCTACACCTTC. This gives the protein CASSASNYGYTF.

This clone has a handful of counts. The chain is built from TRBV6-6 and TRBJ2-7, with TRBD2 as a possible D gene (6 bases). Germline loops: CDR1 MNHNY, CDR2 SVGAGI (reference sequence). The V and J ends lost 6 bases and 2 bases respectively, with 17 bases between them. The CDR3 sequence is 15 residues long. Written as DNA, the CDR3 is TGTGCCAGCAGCCCACGGGGACTTTTTGCCTACGAGCAGTACTTC. It specifies CASSPRGLFAYEQYF.

This clone was observed a few times. This chain links TRBV5-4 with TRBJ2-3; 12 positions match TRBD2. The CDR3 length is 15 residues. V lost 4 bases and J lost 6; bases outside the gene matches: 6. Germline V gives CDR1 SGHNT, CDR2 YYREEE (reference sequence). This CDR3 is CASSAGGTSGDTQYF. The CDR3 region has the DNA TGTGCCAGCAGCGCCGGAGGGACTAGCGGGGATACGCAGTATTTT.

The V and J genes are TRBV5-1 and TRBJ1-1; a possible D gene is TRBD1 (6 bases). Between the trimmed V and J ends, which lost 0 bases and 6 bases, there was a span of 15 bases. This CDR3 region has 15 residues. Germline values: CDR1 SGHRS, CDR2 YFSETQ. DNA for the CDR3: TGCGCCAGCAGCTTGGGGGCAGGGGAGCTGCCTGAAGCTTTCTTT. Translated: CASSLGAGELPEAFF.

V gene TRBV6-5 combines with J gene TRBJ1-1; 7 bases align to TRBD1. The germline gives CDR1 MNHEY, CDR2 SVGAGI. The trim removed 8 bases at V and 6 bases at J, leaving 12 bases unmatched. The CDR3 extends over 14 amino acids. The CDR3 region is CASPRQGRMAEAFF. The CDR3 DNA reads as TGTGCCAGCCCACGACAGGGAAGGATGGCTGAAGCTTTCTTT.

This chain connects TRBV4-2 to TRBJ2-3; 7 nucleotides align to TRBD1. CDR1 LGHNA and CDR2 YNFKEQ come from the germline V gene. V trimming: 4 bases; J trimming: 4 bases; junction bases outside the gene matches: 17. The CDR3 extends over 18 amino acids. The CDR3 DNA reads as TGTGCCAGCAGCCCTTTACAAACAGGGGAGAAAGGGGCAGATACGCAGTATTTT. Translated: CASSPLQTGEKGADTQYF.

The chain combines TRBV5-8 with TRBJ1-2; unclear D gene. The V gene lost 4 bases and the J gene lost 8 bases, with 9 bases spanning the gap. The CDR3 is made up of 11 amino acids. Germline V gene sequence: CDR1 SGHTS, CDR2 YDEGEE. CDR3 amino acids: CASSGGVGYTF. The DNA of the CDR3 is TGTGCCAGCAGCGGAGGCGTAGGCTACACCTTC.

This clone was seen once. CDR3 loop: CASSSRLAYNEQFF. Here the CDR3 DNA reads TGTGCCAGCAGTTCGAGACTAGCCTACAATGAGCAGTTCTTC. This rearrangement joins TRBV2 to TRBJ2-1; D perhaps matches TRBD2 (6 bases). This CDR3 has 14 residues. V shed 5 bases and J shed 2 bases, with 10 bases lying between them. Germline loops: CDR1 SNHLY, CDR2 FYNNEI. Drawing the rest from reference TRBV2 and TRBJ2-1, the complete variable domain is EPEVTQTPSHQVTQMGQEVILRCVPISNHLYFYWYRQILGQKVEFLVSFYNNEISEKSEIFDDQFSVERPDGSNFTLKIRSTKLEDSAMYFCASSSRLAYNEQFFGPGTRLTVL.

The chain carries TRBV5-8 and TRBJ1-2; D not resolved. The germline CDR1 and CDR2 sequences are SGHTS and YDEGEE. The CDR3 loop spans 15 amino acids. V dropped 0 bases and J dropped 6 bases, with 15 bases sitting between them. The CDR3 protein is CASSLEVGEADGYTF. As DNA, the CDR3 is TGTGCCAGCAGCTTGGAGGTTGGGGAGGCTGATGGCTACACCTTC.

The chain carries TRBV29-1 and TRBJ2-7; TRBD2 is a possible D gene (5 bases). Between the trimmed V and J ends, which lost 6 bases and 6 bases, there was a span of 15 bases. The CDR3 spans 12 residues. CDR1 and CDR2 (germline): SQVTM, ANQGSEA. CDR3 protein: CSVTIGEVEQYF. The CDR3 DNA reads TGCAGCGTCACTATCGGGGAAGTCGAGCAGTACTTC.

The gene calls are TRBV4-1 and TRBJ1-1; weak D call: TRBD1 (6 bases). Trimming pared 1 base from V and 6 bases from J, leaving 18 bases between. Looked up from germline, CDR1 is MGHRA and CDR2 is YSYEKL. This CDR3 comprises 16 residues. The CDR3 bases are TGCGCCAGCAGCCAAGGGGAGGGGGGTGTATTGGCTGAAGCTTTCTTT. It codes for CASSQGEGGVLAEAFF.

This chain links TRBV5-1 with TRBJ2-7, with 8 positions matching TRBD1. CDR1 and CDR2 from the germline V gene are SGHRS and YFSETQ. The CDR3 spans 14 residues. Trimming cost V 4 bases and J 2 bases; bases outside gene matches: 5. For the CDR3, the DNA is TGCGCCAGCAGCCCACAGGGGGGTACCTACGAGCAGTACTTC. Translating gives CASSPQGGTYEQYF.

This clone was seen once. The chain is built from TRBV19 and TRBJ1-1; D remains unclear. The germline V and J ends were trimmed by 4 bases and 0 bases, with 9 bases remaining between them. Germline assignment: CDR1 LNHDA and CDR2 SQIVND (reference sequence). The CDR3 is 14 amino acids. DNA of the CDR3: TGTGCCAGTAGTAGGGCAACGATGAACACTGAAGCTTTCTTT. This sequence encodes CASSRATMNTEAFF.

The rearrangement uses TRBV15 and TRBJ2-7; unclear D gene. There are 14 residues in the CDR3. Germline assignment: CDR1 LNHNV and CDR2 YYDKDF (reference sequence). Trimming took off 4 bases at V and 2 bases at J, with 12 bases between the two ends. The CDR3 is CATSIGQTTYEQYF. The DNA for the CDR3 is TGTGCCACCAGCATTGGGCAGACCACCTACGAGCAGTACTTC.

The chain joins TRBV19 to TRBJ2-7, with D possibly TRBD1 on 5 matching bases. This CDR3 is built from 14 residues. Germline CDR1 reads LNHDA; CDR2 reads SQIVND (reference sequence). V lost 1 base, J lost 3 bases, and 10 bases lay in between. CDR3 region: CASSIGQGLYEQYF. CDR3 DNA sequence: TGTGCCAGTAGTATAGGCCAGGGTCTCTACGAGCAGTACTTC.

This clone came up a few times. The V gene is TRBV29-1, the J gene TRBJ1-2, with D perhaps TRBD1 (5 bases). V shed 4 bases and J shed 8 bases, with 11 bases lying between them. Germline lookup yields CDR1 SQVTM and CDR2 ANQGSEA. This CDR3 comprises 11 residues. The DNA for the CDR3 is TGCAGCGTTGGGCAGGGCTGGGGCTACACCTTC. Protein: CSVGQGWGYTF.

The chain combines TRBV30 with TRBJ1-1; D remains ambiguous. CDR3 length equals 13 residues. V gave up 0 bases and J gave up 1 base, with 6 bases separating them. The germline CDR1 and CDR2 sequences are GTSNPN and SVGIG (reference sequence). The chain's CDR3 is CAWSVLRNTEAFF. The CDR3 bases are TGTGCCTGGAGTGTACTCCGGAACACTGAAGCTTTCTTT.

The rearrangement joins TRBV5-1 to TRBJ2-2; TRBD1 is a possible D gene (5 bases). V was cut by 1 base and J by 6 bases, with 19 bases left in between. Germline V CDR1 and CDR2: SGHRS, YFSETQ. This CDR3 has 17 amino acids. Written as DNA, the CDR3 is TGCGCCAGCAGCTTGACCTCGAACAGGAATAATCCCGGGGAGCTGTTTTTT. Protein product: CASSLTSNRNNPGELFF.

The chain links TRBV4-1 to TRBJ1-1; D is undetermined. The CDR3 is 13 residues long. Per the germline V gene, CDR1 is MGHRA and CDR2 is YSYEKL. The germline V and J ends were trimmed by 4 bases and 0 bases, with 6 bases remaining between them. The CDR3 sequence: CASSPRLNTEAFF. The CDR3 DNA sequence: TGCGCCAGCAGCCCTAGACTGAACACTGAAGCTTTCTTT.

The V call is TRBV10-3, the J call TRBJ2-5; TRBD2 aligns across 7 bases. Germline CDR1 and CDR2: ENHRY and SYGVKD. The V and J ends lost 8 bases and 4 bases, in that order; junction bases with no gene match: 4. This CDR3 is 12 amino acids long. In nucleotides, the CDR3 is TGTGCCATCGGACCGGGGGGAGAGACCCAGTACTTC. Translated, it gives CAIGPGGETQYF.

This chain uses TRBV19 with TRBJ1-2, with no clear D. CDR1 and CDR2 (germline): LNHDA, SQIVND (reference sequence). There are 12 residues in the CDR3. Trimming took 9 bases from V and 1 from J, leaving 9 bases between them. The CDR3 here is CASGMFNYGYTF. DNA for the CDR3: TGTGCCAGCGGGATGTTTAACTATGGCTACACCTTC.

The chain couples TRBV2 to TRBJ1-5, with TRBD1 matching over 7 bases. Trimming at V came to 6 bases and at J to 7 bases, leaving 12 bases not matched to a gene. The germline V gene has CDR1 SNHLY and CDR2 FYNNEI. The CDR3 runs 15 residues. The CDR3 DNA sequence: TGTGCCAGCAGCTGGGACAGTGGAGTGGGACAGCCCCAGCATTTT. Residues: CASSWDSGVGQPQHF. Looking up the rest from reference TRBV2 and TRBJ1-5 gives the full variable domain: EPEVTQTPSHQVTQMGQEVILRCVPISNHLYFYWYRQILGQKVEFLVSFYNNEISEKSEIFDDQFSVERPDGSNFTLKIRSTKLEDSAMYFCASSWDSGVGQPQHFGDGTRLSIL.

The chain couples TRBV19 to TRBJ1-5, with TRBD1 matching over 9 bases. V dropped 7 bases and J dropped 0; count of bases not matched to a gene: 4. CDR1 is LNHDA and CDR2 is SQIVND in the germline V gene (reference sequence). The length of the CDR3 is 15 residues. In DNA form, the CDR3 reads TGTGCCAGTACCCCGGACAGGGGTAGCAATCAGCCCCAGCATTTT. Its protein is CASTPDRGSNQPQHF.

V is TRBV28 and J is TRBJ1-2; weak D call: TRBD1 (6 bases). Looked up from germline, CDR1 is MDHEN and CDR2 is SYDVKM. CDR3 length equals 14 residues. V was shortened by 7 bases and J by 8 bases, with 20 bases between the two germline ends. The CDR3 region has the DNA TGTGCCAGCACGTCTTGGGGGCGCAGGGGAGGCTACACCTTC. This translates into CASTSWGRRGGYTF.

V and J are TRBV9 and TRBJ2-5, with 9 bases that match TRBD1. Germline CDR1 SGDLS, CDR2 YYNGEE. The CDR3 is 13 amino acids. V shed 6 bases, J shed 4 bases, and the junction held 4 bases outside the gene matches. The CDR3 sequence is CASNWGQGETQYF. CDR3 in DNA: TGTGCCAGCAACTGGGGACAGGGAGAGACCCAGTACTTC.

V usage is TRBV30 and J usage is TRBJ2-7; 9 bases are a match to TRBD1. Germline lookup yields CDR1 GTSNPN and CDR2 SVGIG (reference sequence). V dropped 3 bases and J dropped 2; count of bases not matched to a gene: 14. This CDR3 is built from 17 residues. The CDR3 region is CAWSELQFGQGPYEQYF. CDR3 sequence (DNA): TGTGCCTGGAGCGAGCTTCAATTCGGACAGGGGCCCTACGAGCAGTACTTC.

This rearrangement joins TRBV27 to TRBJ2-7; 7 bases match TRBD2. Germline CDR1 MNHEY, CDR2 SMNVEV (reference sequence). The CDR3 loop spans 18 amino acids. Trimming took 9 bases from V and 2 from J; bases not matched to a gene: 22. This CDR3 is CARASDLTSGGTPYEQYF. The CDR3 DNA is TGTGCCAGAGCCAGTGATTTAACCTCGGGGGGAACCCCCTACGAGCAGTACTTC.

The CDR3 is CASSLGTVQETQYF. For the CDR3, the DNA is TGTGCCAGCAGCTTGGGTACTGTTCAAGAGACCCAGTACTTC. The V call is TRBV5-4, the J call TRBJ2-5; D is uncertain. V dropped 0 bases and J dropped 2 bases, with 8 bases sitting between them. Germline CDR1 reads SGHNT; CDR2 reads YYREEE (reference sequence). CDR3 length: 14 amino acids.

The gene calls are TRBV29-1 and TRBJ1-2, with D possibly being TRBD1 (5 bases). V was cut by 4 bases and J by 3 bases, with 18 bases left in between. The germline CDR1 and CDR2 sequences are SQVTM and ANQGSEA. The CDR3 is made up of 15 amino acids. The CDR3 here is CSVGAGSLSDYGYTF. DNA for the CDR3: TGCAGCGTTGGAGCAGGGTCGTTATCAGACTATGGCTACACCTTC.